The source of this T cell receptor (beta chain) is a study of cytomegalovirus exposure and HLA in healthy donors. Findings and caveats of the study: Later genetic work tied a missense DCLRE1C variant to beta-chain V and J trimming.

Remarks on this clone: Its antigen is not identified.

PCR used 60 Vbeta primers and 13 Jbeta primers. Only in-frame clones appear in the TCRdb table, and some are missing; sequencing was by immunoSEQ multiplex PCR. The table records about 180,000 clones, over 80% of them present only once. This CDR3 is built from 14 residues. Per the germline V gene, CDR1 is SGHKS and CDR2 is YYEKEE (reference sequence). The chain uses TRBV5-5 and TRBJ2-5; D is possibly TRBD2 (5 bases). The J call may be mistaken, given a closer DNA end match to TRBJ2-7. The sequenced sample consisted of PBMCs. The TCR comes from a man aged 40-55 years in good health and CMV-seronegative. CDR3 coding DNA: TGTGCCAGCAGCTTGGTAGTCTCGGGGTACGAGCAGTACTTC. It encodes CASSLVVSGYEQYF.